This T cell receptor (beta chain) emerged from a study of response to subunit inactivated influenza vaccine. Study findings and constraints: Authors suggested each seasonal flu vaccination may recruit only limited numbers of new T cells.

TCRdb called the RT-PCR reads again in MiXCR, with one record for every CDR3 protein. The repertoire includes some 500,000 distinct CDR3 sequences, approximately 17% of them detected once, and 2.5% to 3.5% sits in the top ten. Details on this clonotype: What it recognizes is unknown.

Germline lookup yields CDR1 LGHDT and CDR2 YNNKEL (reference sequence). The CDR3 spans 13 residues. V shed 8 bases, J shed 4 bases, and the junction held 6 bases outside the gene matches. The rearrangement uses TRBV3-1 and TRBJ2-7; the match to TRBD1 covers 9 bases. The sequence came from a man between 50 and 70 years old who received an inactivated influenza vaccine. The sample was CD4+ T cells sorted from PBMCs, taken about 24 months after vaccination. The CDR3 is CASGTGQDYEQYF. DNA for the CDR3: TGTGCCAGCGGGACAGGGCAGGATTACGAGCAGTACTTC.